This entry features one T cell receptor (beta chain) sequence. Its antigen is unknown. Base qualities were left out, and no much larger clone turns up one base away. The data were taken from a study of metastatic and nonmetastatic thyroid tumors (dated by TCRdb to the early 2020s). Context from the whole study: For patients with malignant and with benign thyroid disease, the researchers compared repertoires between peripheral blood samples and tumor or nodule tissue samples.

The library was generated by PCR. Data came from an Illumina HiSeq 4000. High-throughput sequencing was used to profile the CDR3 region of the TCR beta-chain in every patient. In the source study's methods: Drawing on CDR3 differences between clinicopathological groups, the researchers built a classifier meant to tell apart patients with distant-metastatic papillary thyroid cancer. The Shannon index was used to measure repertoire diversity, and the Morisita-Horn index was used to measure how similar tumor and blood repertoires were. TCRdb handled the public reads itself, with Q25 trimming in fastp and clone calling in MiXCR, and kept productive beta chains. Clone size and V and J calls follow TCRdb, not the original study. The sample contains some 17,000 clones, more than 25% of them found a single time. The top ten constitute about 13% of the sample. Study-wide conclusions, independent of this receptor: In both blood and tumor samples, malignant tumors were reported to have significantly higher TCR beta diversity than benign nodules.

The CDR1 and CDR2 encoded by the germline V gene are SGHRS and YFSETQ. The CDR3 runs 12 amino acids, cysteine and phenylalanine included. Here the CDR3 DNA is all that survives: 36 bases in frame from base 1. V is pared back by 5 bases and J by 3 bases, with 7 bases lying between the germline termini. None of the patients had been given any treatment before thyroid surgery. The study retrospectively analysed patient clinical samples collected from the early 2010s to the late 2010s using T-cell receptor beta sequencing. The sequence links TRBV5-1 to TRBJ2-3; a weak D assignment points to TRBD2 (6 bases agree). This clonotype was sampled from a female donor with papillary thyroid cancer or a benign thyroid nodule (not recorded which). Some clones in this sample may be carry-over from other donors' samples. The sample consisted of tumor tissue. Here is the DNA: TGCGCCAGCAGGGGAGGTACAGATACGCAGTATTTT. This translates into CASRGGTDTQYF. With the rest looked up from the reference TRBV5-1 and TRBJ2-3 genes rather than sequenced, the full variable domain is KAGVTQTPRYLIKTRGQQVTLSCSPISGHRSVSWYQQTPGQGLQFLFEYFSETQRNKGNFPGRFSGRQFSNSRSEMNVSTLELGDSALYLCASRGGTDTQYFGPGTRLTVL.